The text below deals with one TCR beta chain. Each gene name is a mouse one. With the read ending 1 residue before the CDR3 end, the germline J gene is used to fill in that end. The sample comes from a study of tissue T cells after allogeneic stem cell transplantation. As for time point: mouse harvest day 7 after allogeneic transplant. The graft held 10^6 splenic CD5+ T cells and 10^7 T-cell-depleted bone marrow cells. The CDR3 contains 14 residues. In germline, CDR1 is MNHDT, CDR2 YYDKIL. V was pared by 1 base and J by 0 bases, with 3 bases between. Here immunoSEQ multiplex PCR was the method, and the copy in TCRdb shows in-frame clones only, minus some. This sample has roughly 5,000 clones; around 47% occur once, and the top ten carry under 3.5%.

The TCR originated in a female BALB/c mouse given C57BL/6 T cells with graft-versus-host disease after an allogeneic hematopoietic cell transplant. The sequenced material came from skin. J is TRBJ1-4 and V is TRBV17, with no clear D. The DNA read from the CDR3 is TGTGCTAGCAGTAGAGTAATTTCCAACGAAAGATTATTT. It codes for CASSRVISNERLF. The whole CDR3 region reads CASSRVISNERLFF. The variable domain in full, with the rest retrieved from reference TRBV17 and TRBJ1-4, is DTTVKQNPRYKLARVGKPVNLICSQTMNHDTMYWYQKKPNQAPKLLLFYYDKILNREADTFEKFQSSRPNNSFCSLYIGSAGLEYSAMYLCASSRVISNERLFFGHGTKLSVL.